Shown below are 5 T cell receptor beta chains from a single sample sequenced in a study of OX40 agonist ivuxolimab in advanced cancers. Using immunoSEQ multiplex PCR, the repertoire was profiled, and TCRdb retains in-frame clones only, with some absent. This table has around 64,000 clones, roughly 89% appearing once. This sample comprised CD4+ or CD8+ T cells sorted from blood, obtained in a trial of the OX40 agonist ivuxolimab. The source is an adult with an advanced solid tumor such as melanoma, head and neck, liver or kidney cancer.

The V and J genes are TRBV28 and TRBJ1-2, with a possible D match to TRBD1 (5 bases). V dropped 4 bases and J dropped 8 bases, with 11 bases sitting between them. Germline CDR1 and CDR2: MDHEN and SYDVKM. This CDR3 has 12 residues. For the CDR3, the DNA is TGTGCCAGCAGTTGGGGCAGGGTCGGCTACACCTTC. It yields the protein CASSWGRVGYTF.

This clone was seen a few times. CDR3 nucleotides: TGTGCCAGCAGTGAATGGATGGGCAATCAGCCCCAGCATTTT. This sequence encodes CASSEWMGNQPQHF. The rearrangement joins TRBV6-1 to TRBJ1-5; D remains ambiguous. Germline values: CDR1 MNHNS, CDR2 SASEGT. The CDR3 has 14 residues. V was clipped by 2 bases and J by 2 bases, with 7 bases between them.

This clone was counted between two and nine times. The gene calls are TRBV10-3 and TRBJ2-1, with 9 bases aligning to TRBD1. CDR1 and CDR2 from the germline V gene are ENHRY and SYGVKD. The CDR3 extends over 16 amino acids. Germline trimming cut 6 bases from V and 9 bases from J; bases unmatched to any gene: 15. The CDR3 DNA is TGTGCCATCAGGGGGCACCGGGACAGGGAAGGAGGTGAGCAGTTCTTC. Its protein is CAIRGHRDREGGEQFF.

The gene calls are TRBV10-2 and TRBJ2-7, with TRBD1 identical over 7 bases. The germline V gene has CDR1 WSHSY and CDR2 SAAADI. The V and J ends lost 6 bases and 9 bases, in that order; junction bases with no gene match: 8. This CDR3 has 12 amino acids. CDR3 amino acids: CASSRDRERQYF. CDR3 nucleotides: TGCGCCAGCAGCCGTGACAGGGAACGGCAGTACTTC.

The chain combines TRBV2 with TRBJ1-1; TRBD1 matches 10 bases. CDR3 size: 13 residues. Germline loops: CDR1 SNHLY, CDR2 FYNNEI. V gave up 6 bases and J gave up 5 bases; unmatched junction bases: 3. CDR3 in amino acids: CASSGQGGTEAFF. CDR3 nucleotides: TGTGCCAGCAGCGGACAGGGGGGGACTGAAGCTTTCTTT. Combining the CDR3 with reference TRBV2 and TRBJ1-1 gives the whole variable domain EPEVTQTPSHQVTQMGQEVILRCVPISNHLYFYWYRQILGQKVEFLVSFYNNEISEKSEIFDDQFSVERPDGSNFTLKIRSTKLEDSAMYFCASSGQGGTEAFFGQGTRLTVV.